Included here is one T cell receptor (beta chain) sequence, with context. Its antigen is unknown. Mismatch with germline at one junction end may stem from a read error. This specimen comes from a study of shared clonotypes between healthy human individuals. Into CD45RA+ naive and CD45RA-negative memory subsets, the CD4+ cells were split. The table came from immunoSEQ multiplex PCR; TCRdb's copy has only in-frame clones and leaves some out. The sample comprises fewer than 1.8 million clones, 98% of which are singletons, and 0.36% rests with the top ten. Notes on the study in general: Shared clonotypes across all four donors exceeded non-shared ones in generation probability.

This CDR3 has 13 amino acids. Germline-derived CDR1 and CDR2 are SGHNT and YENEEA. Source material: naive CD4+ T cells sorted from blood. The subset here: CD45RA+ positively selected. The chain carries TRBV11-3 and TRBJ2-5, with D possibly being TRBD1 (5 bases). The TCR comes from a man aged 25 to 40 in good health. CDR3 loop: CASSVDSEETQYF. CDR3 DNA: TGTGCCAGCAGCGTAGACAGTGAGGAGACCCAGTACTTC.